The present TCR beta chain was sequenced within a study of T cell changes during pregnancy in multiple sclerosis. Trimming removed 4 bases from V and 5 bases from J, with 15 bases in between. The CDR3 covers 15 residues. Germline V gene sequence: CDR1 SGDLS, CDR2 YYNGEE. Sequenced by immunoSEQ multiplex PCR; TCRdb stores in-frame clones only, minus some. Here the sample spans some 40,000 clones, around 90% being singletons. The V call is TRBV9, the J call TRBJ1-4, with a possible D match to TRBD1 (5 bases). This sequence originates from a female donor with multiple sclerosis, enrolled in a pregnancy study. The sequences come from CD4+ T cells from peripheral blood mononuclear cells, collected in the first trimester of pregnancy. Here the CDR3 DNA reads TGTGCCAGCAGCCCACGGACACGGACGAATGAAAAACTGTTTTTT. Protein: CASSPRTRTNEKLFF.